This T cell receptor (beta chain) stems from a study of blood T cell repertoires in COVID-19. Whole-study context: PBMCs, B-cell-depleted T cells, or T cells were the source of the cDNA or gDNA that made up the material.

Original analysis: Using reference gene primer amplification, nucleated cell counts were estimated. The protocol was immunoSEQ multiplex PCR, while the TCRdb copy is restricted to in-frame clones and leaves out a portion. V, J and clone size were drawn from that table, and D and trimming were deduced from the DNA. The table has more than 150,000 clones, about four fifths seen once; the top ten hold 10% to 15%. Seattle enrolled patients during active infection and tracked them longitudinally. The CDR3 consists of 14 residues. Germline loops: CDR1 DFQATT, CDR2 SNEGSKA (reference sequence). V trimming: 3 bases; J trimming: 3 bases; junction bases outside the gene matches: 7.

The sequencing input was peripheral blood. The chain joins TRBV20-1 to TRBJ2-7, with TRBD1 matching 8 bases. The origin of this receptor is a woman older than 75 with COVID-19, enrolled during active disease. The CDR3 nucleotides read TGCAGTGCTAGTAAAGGACAGGGTAACTACGAGCAGTACTTC. It yields the protein CSASKGQGNYEQYF.